The following is a T cell receptor beta chain sequence with its context. This may be a read error: a much more frequent sequence differs by one nucleotide. The data belong to a study of immune characterization of retroperitoneal liposarcoma. TCRdb itself ran the PCR reads through MiXCR, one entry per CDR3 protein. The repertoire has more than 9,000 distinct CDR3 sequences, less than 40% of them found once; the top ten carry about a tenth. The CDR3 is made up of 15 amino acids. Sequenced material: tumor tissue. The TCR originated in a female donor with retroperitoneal liposarcoma. The gene calls are TRBV12-3 or TRBV12-4 and TRBJ2-3, with a tentative D call TRBD2 (5 bases). DNA for the CDR3: TGTGTCAGCAGTTTATATCGGCTAGCTGCAGATACGCAGTATTTT. This encodes CVSSLYRLAADTQYF.